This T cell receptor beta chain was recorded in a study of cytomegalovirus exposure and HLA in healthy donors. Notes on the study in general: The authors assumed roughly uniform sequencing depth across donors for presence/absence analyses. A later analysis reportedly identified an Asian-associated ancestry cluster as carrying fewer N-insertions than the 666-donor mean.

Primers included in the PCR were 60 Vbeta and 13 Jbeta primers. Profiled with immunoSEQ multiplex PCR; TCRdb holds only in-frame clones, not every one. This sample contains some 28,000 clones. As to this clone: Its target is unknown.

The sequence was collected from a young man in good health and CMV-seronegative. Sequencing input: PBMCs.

In DNA, the CDR3 is TGTGCCTGGAGGGACAGGGGCTACGAGCAGTACTTC. Protein sequence: CAWRDRGYEQYF. The J gene is TRBJ2-7, the V gene TRBV30; TRBD1 matches at 9 bases. The CDR3 contains 12 residues. The J segment lost 3 bases and the V segment lost 3 bases, leaving 0 bases of the junction unmatched. CDR1 GTSNPN and CDR2 SVGIG come from the germline V gene (reference sequence). Using reference TRBV30 and TRBJ2-7 for the parts outside the CDR3, the full variable domain is SQTIHQWPATLVQPVGSPLSLECTVEGTSNPNLYWYRQAAGRGLQLLFYSVGIGQISSEVPQNLSASRPQDRQFILSSKKLLLSDSGFYLCAWRDRGYEQYFGPGTRLTVT.